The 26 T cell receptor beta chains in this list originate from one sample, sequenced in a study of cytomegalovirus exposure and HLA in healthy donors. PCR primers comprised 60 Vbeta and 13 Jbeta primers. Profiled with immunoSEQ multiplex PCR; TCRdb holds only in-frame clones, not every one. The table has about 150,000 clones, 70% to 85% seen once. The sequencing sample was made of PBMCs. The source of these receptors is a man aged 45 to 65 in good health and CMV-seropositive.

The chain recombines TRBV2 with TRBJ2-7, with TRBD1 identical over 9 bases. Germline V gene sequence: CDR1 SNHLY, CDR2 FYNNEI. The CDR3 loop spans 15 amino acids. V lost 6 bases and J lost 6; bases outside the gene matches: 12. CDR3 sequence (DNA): TGTGCCAGCAGAAACCCGGGACAGGGACCGGGCGAGCAGTACTTC. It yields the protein CASRNPGQGPGEQYF.

CDR3 amino acids: CASSLGTGSFAELFF. CDR3 in DNA: TGTGCCAGCAGCTTAGGGACAGGGAGTTTCGCGGAGCTGTTTTTT. The chain recombines TRBV7-3 with TRBJ2-2; 9 positions match TRBD1. This CDR3 is built from 15 residues. The germline V gene encodes CDR1 SGHTA and CDR2 FQGTGA. J was trimmed by 10 bases and V by 2 bases; bases with no gene match: 8.

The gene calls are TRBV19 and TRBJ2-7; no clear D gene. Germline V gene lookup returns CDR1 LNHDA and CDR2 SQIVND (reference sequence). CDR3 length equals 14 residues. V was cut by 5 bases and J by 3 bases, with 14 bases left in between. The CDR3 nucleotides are TGTGCCAGTAGTCCCGTGGGCAGGTACTACGAGCAGTACTTC. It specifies CASSPVGRYYEQYF. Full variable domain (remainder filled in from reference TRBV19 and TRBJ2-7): DGGITQSPKYLFRKEGQNVTLSCEQNLNHDAMYWYRQDPGQGLRLIYYSQIVNDFQKGDIAEGYSVSREKKESFPLTVTSAQKNPTAFYLCASSPVGRYYEQYFGPGTRLTVT.

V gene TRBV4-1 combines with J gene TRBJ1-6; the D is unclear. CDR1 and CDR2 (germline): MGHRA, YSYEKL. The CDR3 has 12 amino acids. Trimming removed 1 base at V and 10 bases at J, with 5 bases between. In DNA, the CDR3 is TGCGCCAGCAGCCAAGTATCCTCACCCCTCCACTTT. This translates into CASSQVSSPLHF.

This chain's CDR3 is CASSLGSTGGTEAFF. For the CDR3, the DNA is TGTGCCAGCAGCTTAGGTTCTACAGGGGGCACTGAAGCTTTCTTT. The V call is TRBV7-9, the J call TRBJ1-1; 8 bases map to TRBD1. The V segment lost 1 base and the J segment 4 bases; nucleotides outside the gene matches: 5. Germline assignment: CDR1 SEHNR and CDR2 FQNEAQ (reference sequence). CDR3 length equals 15 residues.

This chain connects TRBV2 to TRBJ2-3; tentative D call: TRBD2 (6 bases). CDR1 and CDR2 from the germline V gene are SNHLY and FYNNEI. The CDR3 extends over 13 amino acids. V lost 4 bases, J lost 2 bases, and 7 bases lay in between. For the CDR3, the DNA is TGTGCCAGCAGTGGACTAGACACAGATACGCAGTATTTT. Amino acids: CASSGLDTDTQYF.

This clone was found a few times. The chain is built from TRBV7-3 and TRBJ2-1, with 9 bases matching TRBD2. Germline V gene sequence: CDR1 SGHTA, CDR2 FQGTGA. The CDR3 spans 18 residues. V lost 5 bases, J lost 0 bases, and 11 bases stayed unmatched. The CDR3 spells CASSPRASGGSSYNEQFF. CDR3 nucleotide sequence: TGTGCCAGCAGCCCCCGGGCCAGCGGGGGGAGCTCCTACAATGAGCAGTTCTTC.

CDR3 in amino acids: CASSQEEMGGTTLTDTQYF. CDR3 in DNA: TGCGCCAGCAGCCAAGAGGAAATGGGGGGTACCACCCTCACAGATACGCAGTATTTT. This sequence joins TRBV4-1 and TRBJ2-3; tentative D call: TRBD2 (6 bases). The CDR3 covers 19 residues. With 0 bases removed from V and 2 bases from J, the gap between germline ends came to 21 bases. CDR1 MGHRA and CDR2 YSYEKL come from the germline V gene.

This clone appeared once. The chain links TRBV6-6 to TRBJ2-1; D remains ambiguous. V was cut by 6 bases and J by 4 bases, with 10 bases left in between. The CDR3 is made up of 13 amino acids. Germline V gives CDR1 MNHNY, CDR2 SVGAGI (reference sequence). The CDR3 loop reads CASRTDKYNEQFF. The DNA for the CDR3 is TGTGCCAGCAGGACCGACAAATACAATGAGCAGTTCTTC.

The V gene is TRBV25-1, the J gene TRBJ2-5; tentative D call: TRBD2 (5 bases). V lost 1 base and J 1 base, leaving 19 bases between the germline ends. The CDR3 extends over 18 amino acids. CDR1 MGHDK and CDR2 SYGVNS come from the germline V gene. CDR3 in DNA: TGTGCCAGCAGTGAATTAGCGCCGCTTAGCTCTGGCCAAGAGACCCAGTACTTC. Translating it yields CASSELAPLSSGQETQYF.

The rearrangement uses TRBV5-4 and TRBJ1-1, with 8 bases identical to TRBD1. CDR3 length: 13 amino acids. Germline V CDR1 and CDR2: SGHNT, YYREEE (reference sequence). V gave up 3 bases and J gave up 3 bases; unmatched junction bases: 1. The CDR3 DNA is TGTGCCAGCAGCTCACAGGGGGACACTGAAGCTTTCTTT. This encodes CASSSQGDTEAFF.

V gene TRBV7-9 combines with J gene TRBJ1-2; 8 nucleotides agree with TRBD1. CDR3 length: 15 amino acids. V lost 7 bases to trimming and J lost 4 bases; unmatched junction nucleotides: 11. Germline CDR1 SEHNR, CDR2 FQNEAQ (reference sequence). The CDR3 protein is CASIAGTGEIYGYTF. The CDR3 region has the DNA TGTGCCAGCATCGCCGGGACAGGCGAAATCTATGGCTACACCTTC. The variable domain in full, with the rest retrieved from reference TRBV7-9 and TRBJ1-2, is DTGVSQNPRHKITKRGQNVTFRCDPISEHNRLYWYRQTLGQGPEFLTYFQNEAQLEKSRLLSDRFSAERPKGSFSTLEIQRTEQGDSAMYLCASIAGTGEIYGYTFGSGTRLTVV.

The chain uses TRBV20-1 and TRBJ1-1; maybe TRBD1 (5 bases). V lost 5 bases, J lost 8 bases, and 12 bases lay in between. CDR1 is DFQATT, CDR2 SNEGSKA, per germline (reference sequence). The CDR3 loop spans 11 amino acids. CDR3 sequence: CSARGQKEAFF. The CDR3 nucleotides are TGCAGTGCTCGAGGACAAAAAGAAGCTTTCTTT.

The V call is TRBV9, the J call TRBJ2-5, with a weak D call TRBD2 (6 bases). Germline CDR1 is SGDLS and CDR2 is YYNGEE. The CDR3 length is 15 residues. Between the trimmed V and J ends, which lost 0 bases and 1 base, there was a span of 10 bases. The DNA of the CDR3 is TGTGCCAGCAGCGTAGCGGGAGCGTTCCAAGAGACCCAGTACTTC. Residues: CASSVAGAFQETQYF. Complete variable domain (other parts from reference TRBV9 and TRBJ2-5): DSGVTQTPKHLITATGQRVTLRCSPRSGDLSVYWYQQSLDQGLQFLIQYYNGEERAKGNILERFSAQQFPDLHSELNLSSLELGDSALYFCASSVAGAFQETQYFGPGTRLLVL.

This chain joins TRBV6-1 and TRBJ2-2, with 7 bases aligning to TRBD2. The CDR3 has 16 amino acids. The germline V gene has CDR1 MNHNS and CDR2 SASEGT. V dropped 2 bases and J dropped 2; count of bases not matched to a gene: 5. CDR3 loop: CASSEYGTTNTGELFF. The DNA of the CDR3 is TGTGCCAGCAGTGAATACGGGACTACCAACACCGGGGAGCTGTTTTTT.

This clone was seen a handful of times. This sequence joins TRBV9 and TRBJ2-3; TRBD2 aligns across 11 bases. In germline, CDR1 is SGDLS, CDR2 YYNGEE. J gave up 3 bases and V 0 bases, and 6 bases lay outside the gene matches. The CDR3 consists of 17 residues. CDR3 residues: CASSVDGTSGRTDTQYF. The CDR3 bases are TGTGCCAGCAGCGTAGACGGTACTAGCGGGAGAACAGATACGCAGTATTTT.

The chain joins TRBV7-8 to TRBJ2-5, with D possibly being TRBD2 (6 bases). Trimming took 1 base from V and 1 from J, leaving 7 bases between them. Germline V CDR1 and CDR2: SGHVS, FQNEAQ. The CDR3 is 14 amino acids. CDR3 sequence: CASSLGEVQETQYF. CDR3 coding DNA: TGTGCCAGCAGCTTAGGGGAGGTCCAAGAGACCCAGTACTTC.

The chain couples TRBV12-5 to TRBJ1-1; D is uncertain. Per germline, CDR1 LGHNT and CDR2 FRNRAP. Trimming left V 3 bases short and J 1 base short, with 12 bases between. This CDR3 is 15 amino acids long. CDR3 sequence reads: CASGFGHYGNTEAFF. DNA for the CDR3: TGTGCTAGTGGTTTCGGTCACTACGGGAACACTGAAGCTTTCTTT.

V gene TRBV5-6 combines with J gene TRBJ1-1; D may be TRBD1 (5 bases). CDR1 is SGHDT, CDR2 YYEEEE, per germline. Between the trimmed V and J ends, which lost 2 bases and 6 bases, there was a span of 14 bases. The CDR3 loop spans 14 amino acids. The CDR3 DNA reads TGTGCCAGCAGCTTTGGCAGGGCTTTCTCTGAAGCTTTCTTT. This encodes CASSFGRAFSEAFF.

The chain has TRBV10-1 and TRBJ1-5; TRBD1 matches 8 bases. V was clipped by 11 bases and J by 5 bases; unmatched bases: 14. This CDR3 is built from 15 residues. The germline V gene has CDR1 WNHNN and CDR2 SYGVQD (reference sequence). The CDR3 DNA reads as TGCGCCCCTCACCGACAGGGGCCGGGCTATCAGCCCCAGCATTTT. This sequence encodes CAPHRQGPGYQPQHF.

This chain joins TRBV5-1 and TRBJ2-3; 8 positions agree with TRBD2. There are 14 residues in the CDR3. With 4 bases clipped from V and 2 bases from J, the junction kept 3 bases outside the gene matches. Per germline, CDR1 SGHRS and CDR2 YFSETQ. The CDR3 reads CASSELADTDTQYF. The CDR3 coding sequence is TGCGCCAGCAGCGAACTAGCGGACACAGATACGCAGTATTTT.

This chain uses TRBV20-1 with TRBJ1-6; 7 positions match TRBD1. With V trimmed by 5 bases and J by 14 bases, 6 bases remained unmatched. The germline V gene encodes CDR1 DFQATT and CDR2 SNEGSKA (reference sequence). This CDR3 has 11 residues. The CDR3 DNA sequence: TGCAGTGCTTCCTCGGACAGGTCCCTCCACTTT. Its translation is CSASSDRSLHF.

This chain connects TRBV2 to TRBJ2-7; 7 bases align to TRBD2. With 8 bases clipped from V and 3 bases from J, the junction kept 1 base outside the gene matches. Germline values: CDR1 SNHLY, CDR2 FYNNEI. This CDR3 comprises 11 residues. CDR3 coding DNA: TGTGCCAGCGGGAGGGGCTACGAGCAGTACTTC. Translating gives CASGRGYEQYF.

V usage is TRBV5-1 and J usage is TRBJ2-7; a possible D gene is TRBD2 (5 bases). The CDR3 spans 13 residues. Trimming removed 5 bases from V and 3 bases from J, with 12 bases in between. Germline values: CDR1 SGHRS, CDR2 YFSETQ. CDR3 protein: CASSTGSFYEQYF. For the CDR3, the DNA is TGCGCCAGCAGTACGGGATCTTTCTACGAGCAGTACTTC. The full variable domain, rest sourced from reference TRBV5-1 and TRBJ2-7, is KAGVTQTPRYLIKTRGQQVTLSCSPISGHRSVSWYQQTPGQGLQFLFEYFSETQRNKGNFPGRFSGRQFSNSRSEMNVSTLELGDSALYLCASSTGSFYEQYFGPGTRLTVT.

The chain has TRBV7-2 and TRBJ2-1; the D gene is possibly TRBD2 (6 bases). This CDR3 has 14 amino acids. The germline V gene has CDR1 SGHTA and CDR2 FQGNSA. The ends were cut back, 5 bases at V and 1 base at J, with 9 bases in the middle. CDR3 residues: CASSETRSYNEQFF. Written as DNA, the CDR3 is TGTGCCAGCAGCGAGACTAGATCCTACAATGAGCAGTTCTTC.

The CDR3 region is CASSVGGPRGGNYGYTF. In DNA, the CDR3 is TGTGCCAGCAGCGTAGGTGGACCACGGGGTGGAAACTATGGCTACACCTTC. The chain has TRBV9 and TRBJ1-2; D is ambiguous. Between the trimmed V and J ends, which lost 0 bases and 2 bases, there was a span of 17 bases. Per the germline V gene, CDR1 is SGDLS and CDR2 is YYNGEE. The CDR3 length is 17 residues.